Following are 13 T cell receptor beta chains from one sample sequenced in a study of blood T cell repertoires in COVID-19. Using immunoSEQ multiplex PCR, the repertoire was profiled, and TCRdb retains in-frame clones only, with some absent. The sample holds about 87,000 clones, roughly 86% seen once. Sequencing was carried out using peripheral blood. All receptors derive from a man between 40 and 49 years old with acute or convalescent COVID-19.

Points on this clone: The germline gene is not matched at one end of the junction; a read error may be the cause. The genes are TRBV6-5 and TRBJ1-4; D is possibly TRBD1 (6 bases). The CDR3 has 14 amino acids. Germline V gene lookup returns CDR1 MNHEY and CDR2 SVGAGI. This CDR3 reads CAGSRTALNEKLFF. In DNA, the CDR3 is TGTGCCGGCAGCCGGACAGCCCTTAATGAAAAACTGTTTTTT.

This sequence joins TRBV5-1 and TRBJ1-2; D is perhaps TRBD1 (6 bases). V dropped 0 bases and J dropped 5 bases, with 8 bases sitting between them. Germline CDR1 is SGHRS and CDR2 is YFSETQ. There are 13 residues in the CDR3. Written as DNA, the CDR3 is TGCGCCAGCAGCTTGGGGGGGACATATGGCTACACCTTC. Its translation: CASSLGGTYGYTF.

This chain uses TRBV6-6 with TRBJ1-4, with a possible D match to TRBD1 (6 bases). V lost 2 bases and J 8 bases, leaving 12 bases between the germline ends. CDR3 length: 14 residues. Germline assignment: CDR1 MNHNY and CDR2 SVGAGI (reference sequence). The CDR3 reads CASSYRGGNEKLFF. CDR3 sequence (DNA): TGTGCCAGCAGTTACAGGGGGGGTAACGAAAAACTGTTTTTT.

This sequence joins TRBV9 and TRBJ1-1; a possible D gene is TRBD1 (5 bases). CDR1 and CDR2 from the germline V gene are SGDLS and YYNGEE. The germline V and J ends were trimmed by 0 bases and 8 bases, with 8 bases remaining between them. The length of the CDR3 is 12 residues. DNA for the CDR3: TGTGCCAGCAGCGTAGTGGAGGGGGAAGCTTTCTTT. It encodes CASSVVEGEAFF.

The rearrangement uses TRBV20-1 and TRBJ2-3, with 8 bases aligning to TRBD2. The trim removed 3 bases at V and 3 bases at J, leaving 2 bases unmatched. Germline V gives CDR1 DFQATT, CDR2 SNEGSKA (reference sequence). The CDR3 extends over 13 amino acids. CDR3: CSASTSGTDTQYF. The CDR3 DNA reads TGCAGTGCTAGTACTAGCGGTACAGATACGCAGTATTTT.

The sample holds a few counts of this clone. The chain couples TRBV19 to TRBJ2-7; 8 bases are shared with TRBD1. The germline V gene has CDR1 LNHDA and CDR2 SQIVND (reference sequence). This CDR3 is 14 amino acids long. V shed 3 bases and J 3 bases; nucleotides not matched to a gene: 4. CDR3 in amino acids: CASSIPGQVYEQYF. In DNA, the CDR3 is TGTGCCAGTAGTATTCCGGGACAGGTCTACGAGCAGTACTTC.

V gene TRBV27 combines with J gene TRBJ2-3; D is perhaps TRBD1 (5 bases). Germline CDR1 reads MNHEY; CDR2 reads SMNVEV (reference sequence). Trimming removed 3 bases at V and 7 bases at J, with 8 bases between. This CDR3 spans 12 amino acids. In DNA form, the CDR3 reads TGTGCCAGCAGTTTTCCAGGGCATACGCAGTATTTT. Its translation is CASSFPGHTQYF.

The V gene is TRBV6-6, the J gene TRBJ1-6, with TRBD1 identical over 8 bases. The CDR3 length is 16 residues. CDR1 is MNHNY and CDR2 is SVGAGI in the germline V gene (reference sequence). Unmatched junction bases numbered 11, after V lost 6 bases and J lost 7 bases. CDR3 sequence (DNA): TGTGCCAGCAGCTCACAGGGACAGGCGGGCAATTCACCCCTCCACTTT. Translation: CASSSQGQAGNSPLHF.

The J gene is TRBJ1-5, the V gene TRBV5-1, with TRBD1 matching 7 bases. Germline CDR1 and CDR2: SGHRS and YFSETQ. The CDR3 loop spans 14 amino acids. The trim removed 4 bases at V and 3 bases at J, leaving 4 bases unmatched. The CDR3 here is CASSPGQTNQPQHF. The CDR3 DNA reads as TGCGCCAGCAGCCCGGGACAGACCAATCAGCCCCAGCATTTT.

The CDR3 DNA sequence: TGTGCCAGCAGTGAGACAGGTGGCACTGGAAACACCATATATTTT. This gives the protein CASSETGGTGNTIYF. J is TRBJ1-3 and V is TRBV6-1; the D gene is possibly TRBD1 (6 bases). Germline CDR1 and CDR2: MNHNS and SASEGT. The CDR3 is made up of 15 amino acids. Trimming removed 3 bases at V and 2 bases at J, with 11 bases between.

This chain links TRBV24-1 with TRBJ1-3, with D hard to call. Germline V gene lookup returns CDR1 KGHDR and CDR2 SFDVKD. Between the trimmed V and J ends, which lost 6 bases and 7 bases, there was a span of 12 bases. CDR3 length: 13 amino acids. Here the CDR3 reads CATSSGIGNTIYF. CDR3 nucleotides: TGTGCCACCAGTAGTGGAATCGGGAACACCATATATTTT.

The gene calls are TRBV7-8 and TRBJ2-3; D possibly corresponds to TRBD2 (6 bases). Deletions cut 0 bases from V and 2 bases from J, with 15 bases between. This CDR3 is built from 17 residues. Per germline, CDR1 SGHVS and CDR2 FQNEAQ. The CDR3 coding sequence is TGTGCCAGCAGCTTAGCTAGTAGCGGAATTGTCACAGATACGCAGTATTTT. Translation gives CASSLASSGIVTDTQYF.

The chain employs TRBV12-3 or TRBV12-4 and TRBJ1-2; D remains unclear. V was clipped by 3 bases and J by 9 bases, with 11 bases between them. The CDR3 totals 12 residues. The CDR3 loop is CASSFGQARYTF. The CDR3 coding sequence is TGTGCCAGCAGTTTCGGCCAGGCCCGCTACACCTTC.